The present T cell receptor (beta chain) was sequenced within a study of regulatory T cells in long-lasting Graves disease. Study results and limitations: Among samples with persistent disease, TRBV28, TRBJ1-2 and TRBJ2-5 were favored.

The CDR3 totals 16 residues. Germline CDR1 is DFQATT and CDR2 is SNEGSKA (reference sequence). V lost 5 bases to trimming and J lost 0 bases; unmatched junction nucleotides: 6. TCR beta libraries were built with iRepertoire HTBI primers and Arm-PCR of CDR3 regions. One entry per CDR3 protein results from TCRdb running MiXCR on the multiplex PCR reads. The table shows about 340,000 distinct CDR3 sequences, with roughly a fifth occurring only once. This clonotype was counted only a few times. Its antigen is still unknown. The time point was: persistent/refractory GD, antithyroid drugs over 5 years with positive TRAb. The authors made the TCR library using RNA they extracted from PBMCs.

The starting material was peripheral blood mononuclear cells (PBMCs), obtained when the disease was refractory, from a patient treated with antithyroid drugs. The rearrangement uses TRBV20-1 and TRBJ2-2; 10 nucleotides align to TRBD1. The sequence came from a female donor with Graves disease. CDR3 loop: CSAPDRGRANTGELFF. The CDR3 bases are TGCAGTGCTCCCGACAGGGGGCGAGCGAACACCGGGGAGCTGTTTTTT.